A single sample gave rise to the 2 T cell receptor beta chains below, sequenced in a study of cytomegalovirus exposure and HLA in healthy donors. This PCR relied on a set of 60 Vbeta primers and 13 Jbeta primers. Sequencing used immunoSEQ multiplex PCR; TCRdb keeps in-frame clones, though not all of them. The repertoire holds some 140,000 clones, over 60% seen once, with under 1.5% in the top ten. Source material: PBMCs. The receptors were gathered from a male donor in good health and CMV-seropositive.

The rearrangement links TRBV9 to TRBJ2-2; tentative D call: TRBD1 (7 bases). The germline V and J ends were trimmed by 0 bases and 5 bases, with 14 bases remaining between them. This CDR3 has 16 amino acids. In germline, CDR1 is SGDLS, CDR2 YYNGEE. The CDR3 loop reads CASSVEEGAGTGELFF. The CDR3 DNA reads as TGTGCCAGCAGCGTAGAAGAGGGGGCGGGGACCGGGGAGCTGTTTTTT.

CDR3 nucleotides: TGTGCCAGCACAGAGCCCGGAGACGCAGATACGCAGTATTTT. Translation gives CASTEPGDADTQYF. The chain has TRBV6-6 and TRBJ2-3; D unresolved. V was cut by 7 bases and J by 4 bases, with 15 bases left in between. CDR1 and CDR2 (germline): MNHNY, SVGAGI (reference sequence). This CDR3 comprises 14 residues.